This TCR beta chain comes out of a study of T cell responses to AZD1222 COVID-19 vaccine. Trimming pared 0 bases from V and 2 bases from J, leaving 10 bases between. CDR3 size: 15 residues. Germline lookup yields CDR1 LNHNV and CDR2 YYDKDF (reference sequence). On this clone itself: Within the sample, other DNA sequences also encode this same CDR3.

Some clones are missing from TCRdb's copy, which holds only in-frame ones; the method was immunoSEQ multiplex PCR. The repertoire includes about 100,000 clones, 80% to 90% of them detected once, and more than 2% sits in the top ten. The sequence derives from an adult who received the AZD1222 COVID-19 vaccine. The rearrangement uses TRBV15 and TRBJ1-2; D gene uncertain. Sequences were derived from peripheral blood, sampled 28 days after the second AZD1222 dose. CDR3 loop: CATSRDKWANYGYTF. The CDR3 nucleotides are TGTGCCACCAGCAGAGATAAGTGGGCGAACTATGGCTACACCTTC.